These T cell receptor beta chains were read from a single sample in a study of blood T cell repertoires in COVID-19. The repertoire was sequenced with immunoSEQ multiplex PCR; TCRdb's copy has only in-frame clones and lacks some. Counted here are under 100,000 clones, 70% to 90% occurring once; the ten biggest clones make up about 4.5%. The sequenced sample consisted of peripheral blood. These TCRs come from a man aged 50-60 years with active COVID-19. The CDR3 runs from the conserved cysteine through the conserved F or W. Where a row states a size, it is once, few, many or the class of an expanded clone; other rows omit it.

v_gene	j_gene	abundance	CDR3aa
TRBV6-1	TRBJ2-5	.	CASSESGVVRAQETQYF
TRBV28	TRBJ2-7	.	CASSWTNRVRYEQYF
TRBV4-3	TRBJ2-4	.	CASSQDTATHKNIQYF
TRBV24-1	TRBJ1-6	.	CATSDTDNSPLHF
TRBV10-3	TRBJ1-1	.	CAIRKDRNTEAFF
TRBV5-5	TRBJ1-1	.	CASSKSLRAGTEAFF
TRBV2	TRBJ2-2	.	CASSPGTGELFF
TRBV5-4	TRBJ2-1	.	CASSSRDRAANEQFF
TRBV4-2	TRBJ2-7	.	CASSQDLHEQYF
TRBV7-3	TRBJ2-7	.	CASSGTSGSNEQYF
TRBV2	TRBJ2-2	.	CASSGDSHTGELFF
TRBV3-1/TRBV3-2	TRBJ2-3	.	CASSSGTSGIPDTQYF
TRBV24-1	TRBJ2-7	few	CATSDGGGYEQYF
TRBV6-1	TRBJ1-6	.	CASSERGRSSYNSPLHF
TRBV4-1	TRBJ2-7	.	CASSQDVPGYEQYF
TRBV19	TRBJ1-2	.	CASSITARGGYTF
TRBV4-3	TRBJ2-7	.	CASSQVYRDRAYEQYF
TRBV7-9	TRBJ1-2	.	CASSRDRDYGYTF
TRBV5-4	TRBJ1-5	.	CASSLASPPMGTYSNQPQHF
TRBV11-2	TRBJ2-3	.	CASSPLGGTGGTDTQYF
TRBV4-1	TRBJ2-7	.	CASSQGLADHYEQYF
TRBV10-3	TRBJ1-1	.	CAISEFAGGMNTEAFF
TRBV19	TRBJ1-2	.	CASSTGTARTNYGYTF
TRBV7-6	TRBJ2-7	.	CASSPGFSGRVSREQYF
TRBV18	TRBJ1-1	once	CASSRSGTLDTEAFF
TRBV19	TRBJ2-3	once	CASKGGQDRTDTQYF
TRBV5-6	TRBJ2-2	once	CASSPGQRKITGELFF
TRBV7-3	TRBJ2-5	.	CASSPTGTVGETQYF
TRBV6-5	TRBJ1-5	.	CASSPGTGDQPQHF
TRBV9	TRBJ2-3	.	CASSSGQGMGTQYF
TRBV10-3	TRBJ2-3	.	CASAQGSTDTQYF
TRBV7-2	TRBJ2-7	.	CASSLETGGTYEQYF
TRBV7-3	TRBJ2-2	.	CASSALPGLDRVNTGELFF
TRBV7-3	TRBJ2-3	.	CASSLSYGDTQYF
TRBV28	TRBJ1-6	.	CASRDRGQGFNSPLHF
TRBV11-3	TRBJ1-6	.	CASSSELNSPLHF
TRBV19	TRBJ1-4	.	CASKPNQGDRTNEKLFF
TRBV29-1	TRBJ1-1	.	CSVERGPGTEAFF
TRBV9	TRBJ1-3	.	CASSGLSGNTIYF
TRBV12-5	TRBJ2-2	.	CASGFEGQGDTGELFF
TRBV28	TRBJ2-3	.	CASSLSSGTRDTQYF
TRBV28	TRBJ1-2	.	CASSADRDYGYTF
TRBV2	TRBJ1-1	.	CASSGPASRGTEAFF
TRBV5-1	TRBJ1-4	.	CASSGTGGIEKLFF
TRBV4-2	TRBJ1-1	.	CASSQGGVGRTEAFF
TRBV12-5	TRBJ2-7	.	CASGLSGTYEQYF
TRBV7-8	TRBJ2-1	.	CASSLSSSSYNEQFF
TRBV10-2	TRBJ2-7	.	CASSPLAGARNEQYF
TRBV2	TRBJ1-2	.	CASRGQGAYGYTF
TRBV15	TRBJ2-3	.	CAIRPGVTTDTQYF
TRBV5-4	TRBJ2-7	.	CASSNEQGYEQYF
TRBV2	TRBJ1-5	.	CASSESPRVAQPQHF
TRBV5-4	TRBJ1-3	.	CASSKDIRSGNTIYF
TRBV3-1/TRBV3-2	TRBJ2-7	.	CASSYPSGTGSYEQYF
TRBV6-6	TRBJ2-7	.	CASSPGLYEQYF
TRBV15	TRBJ2-7	.	CATSNAAGDYEQYF
TRBV12-3/TRBV12-4	TRBJ2-3	.	CASSREGTQYF
TRBV7-4	TRBJ1-5	.	CASSLGTGSQHF
TRBV11-2	TRBJ2-7	.	CASSHTGVLYEQYF
TRBV19	TRBJ2-1	once	CASSIGGRPFF